The present T cell receptor beta chain was sequenced within a study of radiotherapy plus CTLA-4 blockade in lung cancer. Across the whole study: With 31% of patients having disease control, objective responses were seen in roughly 18%. Notes on the study in general: It was early blood T cell clone dynamics, with interferon-beta, that reportedly best predicted response. Radiotherapy with ipilimumab was followed by blood expansion of tumor-derived clones.

V lost 0 bases, J lost 6 bases, and 12 bases lay in between. This CDR3 has 15 residues. Germline-derived CDR1 and CDR2 are SGDLS and YYNGEE. Clones were read by immunoSEQ multiplex PCR, and TCRdb kept only the in-frame ones, dropping some. The sample holds tens of thousands of clones, over 60% seen once. Chemo-refractory metastatic non-small-cell lung cancer patients underwent focal radiation alongside CTLA-4 blockade with ipilimumab. As to this clone: Its target is unknown.

The receptor was derived from a human donor with non-small cell lung cancer who had stable disease on radiotherapy plus ipilimumab. The material sequenced was peripheral blood, taken from a patient treated with radiotherapy plus ipilimumab. The V gene is TRBV9, the J gene TRBJ1-4; D may be TRBD1 (6 bases). In DNA form, the CDR3 reads TGTGCCAGCAGCGTAGAAGGGGCAGGGGATGAAAAACTGTTTTTT. This encodes CASSVEGAGDEKLFF.